The 18 T cell receptor beta chains given below trace back to one sample, sequenced in a study of early T cells in non-severe SARS-CoV-2 infection (dated by TCRdb to about 2021). Library preparation employed 5' RACE. Sequencing was performed on a NextSeq 500. TCRdb trimmed the raw reads at Q25, called clones with MiXCR and kept productive beta chains. Each CDR3 protein gets just one entry, which takes the most common genes and DNA from the rows behind it. The sample has 60,000 to 70,000 distinct CDR3 sequences on record, approximately 6.1% of them singletons. The ten top clones hold about 3% of the sample. The sample was whole blood, taken at baseline. The receptor set was obtained from an adult who was a healthcare worker with PCR-confirmed SARS-CoV-2 infection or an uninfected control (not recorded which).

This clonotype was observed many times. This chain joins TRBV28 and TRBJ2-5; 13 bases line up with TRBD2. J gave up 2 bases and V 3 bases, and 3 bases lay outside the gene matches. The CDR3 length is 16 residues. The germline gives CDR1 MDHEN, CDR2 SYDVKM. CDR3 protein: CASSLKTSGRQETQYF. DNA of the CDR3: TGTGCCAGCAGTTTGAAGACTAGCGGGAGGCAAGAGACCCAGTACTTC.

This clonotype came up many times. This chain joins TRBV15 and TRBJ2-2; 7 nucleotides agree with TRBD1. Trimming took 1 base from V and 8 from J; bases not matched to a gene: 7. Germline values: CDR1 LNHNV, CDR2 YYDKDF (reference sequence). CDR3 length: 15 residues. The CDR3 region is CATSRVPDREGELFF. The CDR3 DNA follows: TGTGCCACCAGCAGAGTTCCCGACAGGGAAGGGGAGCTGTTTTTT.

The chain employs TRBV28 and TRBJ2-3; 10 bases map to TRBD1. The CDR3 sequence is 17 residues long. Germline trimming cut 5 bases from V and 6 bases from J; bases unmatched to any gene: 14. Germline V gives CDR1 MDHEN, CDR2 SYDVKM. The CDR3 spells CASSVNSGTGVVDTQYF. The CDR3 nucleotides are TGTGCCAGCAGTGTCAACTCCGGGACAGGGGTGGTGGATACGCAGTATTTT.

This clonotype was observed at least ten times. This chain links TRBV9 with TRBJ2-3, with D tentatively TRBD1 (6 bases). V shed 0 bases and J shed 4 bases, with 15 bases lying between them. CDR3 length: 16 amino acids. Germline CDR1 SGDLS, CDR2 YYNGEE. The CDR3 coding sequence is TGTGCCAGCAGCGTAGGTACAGGGAAGGTGGCAGATACGCAGTATTTT. Translation: CASSVGTGKVADTQYF.

This clonotype was recorded many times. This rearrangement joins TRBV6-2 or TRBV6-3 to TRBJ2-1; no clear D. Germline V gene data show CDR1 as MNHEY and CDR2 as SVGEGT. The CDR3 runs to 11 residues. The V gene lost 8 bases and the J gene lost 8 bases, with 10 bases spanning the gap. DNA for the CDR3: TGTGCCAGCTCCGGCACCTATGAGCAGTTCTTC. Its translation is CASSGTYEQFF.

This clonotype has at least ten counts. The V gene is TRBV3-1, the J gene TRBJ2-1; 14 nucleotides agree with TRBD2. There are 15 residues in the CDR3. The germline V gene has CDR1 LGHDT and CDR2 YNNKEL (reference sequence). J was trimmed by 9 bases and V by 7 bases; bases with no gene match: 8. The CDR3 DNA is TGTGCCAGCACCCTTGGGACTAGCGGGAGAGGTGAGCAGTTCTTC. Residues: CASTLGTSGRGEQFF.

This clonotype came up many times. This chain joins TRBV10-1 and TRBJ2-7; D uncertain. This CDR3 spans 14 amino acids. Germline CDR1 and CDR2: WNHNN and SYGVQD (reference sequence). Trimming stripped 0 bases from V and 4 bases from J, with 10 bases between. CDR3 nucleotides: TGCGCCAGCAGTGAGTCGGTGGCAGAATACGAGCAGTACTTC. It encodes CASSESVAEYEQYF.

The chain couples TRBV29-1 to TRBJ2-2, with 7 bases lining up with TRBD1. This CDR3 comprises 15 residues. Looked up from germline, CDR1 is SQVTM and CDR2 is ANQGSEA. Losses at the gene ends were 0 bases for V and 5 bases for J; bases not matched to a gene: 6. The CDR3 spells CSVEDQGEPTGELFF. CDR3 DNA: TGCAGCGTTGAAGATCAGGGGGAGCCGACCGGGGAGCTGTTTTTT.

This clonotype was seen a few times. The rearrangement links TRBV2 to TRBJ2-5, with D tentatively TRBD1 (6 bases). Germline CDR1 reads SNHLY; CDR2 reads FYNNEI. This CDR3 spans 14 amino acids. V was shortened by 7 bases and J by 2 bases, with 14 bases between the two germline ends. The CDR3 nucleotides are TGTGCCAGCAATATGGACAGCGTGCAAGAGACCCAGTACTTC. Its translation: CASNMDSVQETQYF.

This clonotype was seen repeatedly, ten times or more. This sequence joins TRBV7-6 and TRBJ2-2, with 9 bases matching TRBD2. The germline V gene has CDR1 SGHVS and CDR2 FNYEAQ. This CDR3 has 16 residues. V lost 1 base, J lost 3 bases, and 3 bases stayed unmatched. CDR3 DNA sequence: TGTGCCAGCAGCTTAGTTAGCGGGAGAGACACCGGGGAGCTGTTTTTT. Translated, it gives CASSLVSGRDTGELFF. The entire variable domain, with the rest obtained from reference TRBV7-6 and TRBJ2-2, is as follows: GAGVSQSPRYKVTKRGQDVALRCDPISGHVSLYWYRQALGQGPEFLTYFNYEAQQDKSGLPNDRFSAERPEGSISTLTIQRTEQRDSAMYRCASSLVSGRDTGELFFGEGSRLTVL.

This chain joins TRBV20-1 and TRBJ1-5; D possibly corresponds to TRBD1 (5 bases). Germline V CDR1 and CDR2: DFQATT, SNEGSKA (reference sequence). The CDR3 sequence is 14 residues long. Trimming took off 1 base at V and 0 bases at J, with 7 bases between the two ends. CDR3 nucleotides: TGCAGTGCTAGAGCAGGGAATAGCAATCAGCCCCAGCATTTT. This codes for CSARAGNSNQPQHF.

This clonotype was observed a few times. V and J are TRBV7-2 and TRBJ2-3, with no clear D. Germline loops: CDR1 SGHTA, CDR2 FQGNSA. The CDR3 is made up of 14 amino acids. V shed 6 bases and J shed 5 bases, with 15 bases lying between them. CDR3 sequence: CASSPTVGEDTQYF. The CDR3 DNA sequence: TGTGCCAGCAGTCCGACTGTCGGCGAAGATACGCAGTATTTT.

This clonotype was counted between two and nine times. The rearrangement uses TRBV20-1 and TRBJ1-4; TRBD1 aligns across 7 bases. The CDR3 has 16 residues. The junction had 7 bases not matched to a gene; V was cut back by 3 bases and J by 0 bases. The germline V gene has CDR1 DFQATT and CDR2 SNEGSKA (reference sequence). CDR3 protein: CSARGAGTATNEKLFF. CDR3 bases: TGCAGTGCTAGGGGGGCAGGGACAGCAACTAATGAAAAACTGTTTTTT.

This clonotype showed up many times. This chain links TRBV28 with TRBJ2-3; no clear D. The CDR3 is made up of 17 amino acids. Trimming left V 3 bases short and J 0 bases short, with 16 bases between. Germline V gene data show CDR1 as MDHEN and CDR2 as SYDVKM. The CDR3 is CASSFDVGYQSTDTQYF. DNA for the CDR3: TGTGCCAGCAGTTTTGACGTCGGCTACCAAAGCACAGATACGCAGTATTTT.

This clonotype has ten or more counts. This sequence joins TRBV12-3 or TRBV12-4 and TRBJ1-5; tentative D call: TRBD1 (6 bases). The CDR3 is made up of 15 amino acids. Trimming shortened V by 4 bases and J by 1 base, and 11 bases separated the two germline ends. CDR3 DNA sequence: TGTGCCAGCAGTTCCACAGGGACGAGCAATCAGCCCCAGCATTTT. This encodes CASSSTGTSNQPQHF.

This clonotype was found many times. V is TRBV20-1 and J is TRBJ2-7; TRBD1 agrees at 7 bases. This CDR3 region has 14 residues. The V gene's germline CDR1 is DFQATT and CDR2 SNEGSKA (reference sequence). V gave up 5 bases and J gave up 3 bases; unmatched junction bases: 10. CDR3 nucleotides: TGCAGTGCTGGACACAGGGGTAAGGGCTACGAGCAGTACTTC. Its protein product is CSAGHRGKGYEQYF.

This clonotype was seen many times. This rearrangement joins TRBV5-5 to TRBJ2-1, with D possibly being TRBD2 (6 bases). This CDR3 has 17 residues. Germline CDR1 and CDR2: SGHKS and YYEKEE (reference sequence). The V gene lost 0 bases and the J gene lost 0 bases, with 13 bases spanning the gap. For the CDR3, the DNA is TGTGCCAGCAGCTTGGAAGTCAGGACTATCTCCTACAATGAGCAGTTCTTC. Protein product: CASSLEVRTISYNEQFF. The full variable domain, with the rest looked up from reference TRBV5-5 and TRBJ2-1, is DAGVTQSPTHLIKTRGQQVTLRCSPISGHKSVSWYQQVLGQGPQFIFQYYEKEERGRGNFPDRFSARQFPNYSSELNVNALLLGDSALYLCASSLEVRTISYNEQFFGPGTRLTVL.

The chain has TRBV5-4 and TRBJ2-6; unclear D gene. Trimming shortened V by 0 bases and J by 1 base, and 11 bases separated the two germline ends. The germline V gene encodes CDR1 SGHNT and CDR2 YYREEE (reference sequence). CDR3 length equals 17 residues. The CDR3 DNA reads TGTGCCAGCAGCTTGGGTCCGCCAAGTTCTGGGGCCAACGTCCTGACTTTC. Its protein is CASSLGPPSSGANVLTF.